These T cell receptor beta chains were read from a single sample in a study of T cells in Graves' hyperthyroidism and ophthalmopathy. TCRdb passed the multiplex PCR reads through MiXCR, listing each CDR3 protein once. The sample contains some 500,000 distinct CDR3 sequences, 14% of which appear only once. The sample taken for sequencing was blood. The receptors were sampled from a woman aged 18-29 years with Graves' hyperthyroidism. The CDR3 runs from the conserved cysteine through the conserved F or W. A D gene is named only where the DNA matches it firmly. A clone size is listed for some rows: how often the clone was seen (once, few, many), or a class if it is expanded.

cdr3_aa	cdr3_nt	v_call	j_call	d_call	clone_size
CATSDSTSGGYEQYF	TGTGCCACCAGTGATTCGACTAGCGGAGGTTACGAGCAGTACTTC	TRBV24-1	TRBJ2-7	TRBD2	many
CASSSWDRVAHEQYF	TGTGCCAGCAGTTCATGGGACAGGGTAGCTCACGAGCAGTACTTC	TRBV12-3/TRBV12-4	TRBJ2-7	TRBD1	many
CASSPGLDASVISYNEQFF	TGTGCCAGCAGTCCCGGTCTTGACGCTAGTGTTATCTCCTACAATGAGCAGTTCTTC	TRBV27	TRBJ2-1	NA	many
CASSVAGGSSYEQYF	TGTGCCAGCAGCGTAGCCGGCGGGAGCTCCTACGAGCAGTACTTC	TRBV9	TRBJ2-7	TRBD2	many
CASSPSRDRSPNYGYTF	TGTGCCAGCAGTCCGTCCCGGGACAGGTCCCCTAACTATGGCTACACCTTC	TRBV14	TRBJ1-2	TRBD1	NA
CATDRETEAFF	TGCGCGACGGACCGGGAGACTGAAGCTTTCTTT	TRBV20-1	TRBJ1-1	NA	NA
CASSPSTGWKETQYF	TGTGCCAGCTCACCATCGACAGGGTGGAAAGAGACCCAGTACTTC	TRBV18	TRBJ2-5	TRBD1	NA
CASSHSGAGYGYTF	TGTGCCAGCAGCCACAGCGGGGCGGGTTATGGCTACACCTTC	TRBV7-9	TRBJ1-2	NA	few
CASSPYDNRATYYGYTF	TGTGCCAGCTCACCATACGATAACAGAGCGACGTACTATGGCTACACCTTC	TRBV18	TRBJ1-2	NA	many
CASHGQGAPQETQYF	TGTGCCAGCCACGGGCAGGGGGCGCCCCAAGAGACCCAGTACTTC	TRBV18	TRBJ2-5	TRBD1	many
CSATKVQAGSNQPQHF	TGCAGTGCTACGAAGGTGCAGGCGGGAAGCAATCAGCCCCAGCATTTT	TRBV20-1	TRBJ1-5	NA	many
CSARENSGRVYNEQFF	TGCAGTGCTAGAGAGAATAGCGGGAGAGTGTACAATGAGCAGTTCTTC	TRBV20-1	TRBJ2-1	TRBD2	many
CAWSPGTAENEKLFF	TGTGCCTGGAGTCCGGGGACAGCGGAAAATGAAAAACTGTTTTTT	TRBV30	TRBJ1-4	TRBD1	many
CASGLTSGSGGTQYF	TGTGCTAGTGGTTTAACTAGCGGGAGCGGTGGGACCCAGTACTTC	TRBV12-5	TRBJ2-5	TRBD2	few
CASSFGSQIDNSPLHF	TGTGCCAGCAGTTTCGGTTCACAGATAGATAATTCACCCCTCCACTTT	TRBV28	TRBJ1-6	NA	many
CASSSTPTGSTGELFF	TGTGCCAGCAGCTCAACACCTACAGGGAGCACCGGGGAGCTGTTTTTT	TRBV7-3	TRBJ2-2	NA	many
CASSQVRSKDTQYF	TGTGCCAGCAGCCAAGTACGCAGCAAGGATACGCAGTATTTT	TRBV3-1	TRBJ2-3	NA	many
CASSLSGTSGVTDTQYF	TGTGCCAGCAGTTTGAGTGGGACTAGCGGAGTCACAGATACGCAGTATTTT	TRBV12-3/TRBV12-4	TRBJ2-3	TRBD2	many
CASTGYIGNTIYF	TGTGCCAGCACCGGGTATATTGGAAACACCATATATTTT	TRBV2	TRBJ1-3	NA	few
CAWNLPMNTEAFF	TGTGCCTGGAACCTCCCGATGAACACTGAAGCTTTCTTT	TRBV30	TRBJ1-1	NA	many
CASSLSLAGNNEQFF	TGTGCCAGCAGCTTGTCTCTAGCGGGAAACAATGAGCAGTTCTTC	TRBV7-3	TRBJ2-1	TRBD2	few
CASSGLGGPDTQYF	TGTGCCAGCAGTGGGTTAGGGGGACCAGATACGCAGTATTTT	TRBV6-1	TRBJ2-3	NA	NA
CASSRREGAGDEQFF	TGCGCCAGCAGCCGGCGGGAGGGAGCGGGCGATGAGCAGTTCTTC	TRBV4-1	TRBJ2-1	TRBD2	NA
CASSLSGGLTDTQYF	TGTGCCAGCAGTTTATCAGGGGGCCTTACAGATACGCAGTATTTT	TRBV12-3/TRBV12-4	TRBJ2-3	TRBD1	many
CASSYSTATEAFF	TGTGCCAGCAGTTACTCGACAGCAACTGAAGCTTTCTTT	TRBV6-2/TRBV6-3	TRBJ1-1	NA	NA
CASRDQRGYTIYF	TGTGCCAGTAGAGATCAAAGAGGGTACACCATATATTTT	TRBV19	TRBJ1-3	NA	few
CAWSVMGHLYEQYF	TGTGCCTGGAGTGTAATGGGACATCTTTACGAGCAGTACTTC	TRBV30	TRBJ2-7	NA	many
CASSLERETYEQYF	TGCGCCAGCAGCTTGGAGCGGGAAACCTACGAGCAGTACTTC	TRBV5-1	TRBJ2-7	TRBD2	many
CASSLGQVPGELFF	TGTGCCAGCAGCTTAGGGCAGGTACCCGGGGAGCTGTTTTTT	TRBV11-2	TRBJ2-2	NA	NA
CSARAPGGPDNSPLHF	TGCAGTGCTAGGGCTCCCGGGGGGCCTGATAATTCACCCCTCCACTTT	TRBV20-1	TRBJ1-6	NA	NA
CASSLGNKEEQFF	TGTGCCAGCAGCTTAGGGAATAAGGAGGAGCAGTTCTTC	TRBV7-3	TRBJ2-1	NA	many
CASTLTHLAGGHNEQFF	TGTGCCAGCACATTAACCCACCTAGCGGGAGGCCACAATGAGCAGTTCTTC	TRBV6-1	TRBJ2-1	TRBD2	many
CASRRVGGQGENTDTQYF	TGTGCCAGCAGGCGTGTTGGCGGACAGGGTGAAAACACAGATACGCAGTATTTT	TRBV27	TRBJ2-3	TRBD1	many
CSARELETQYF	TGCAGTGCTAGAGAGCTAGAGACCCAGTACTTC	TRBV20-1	TRBJ2-5	NA	many